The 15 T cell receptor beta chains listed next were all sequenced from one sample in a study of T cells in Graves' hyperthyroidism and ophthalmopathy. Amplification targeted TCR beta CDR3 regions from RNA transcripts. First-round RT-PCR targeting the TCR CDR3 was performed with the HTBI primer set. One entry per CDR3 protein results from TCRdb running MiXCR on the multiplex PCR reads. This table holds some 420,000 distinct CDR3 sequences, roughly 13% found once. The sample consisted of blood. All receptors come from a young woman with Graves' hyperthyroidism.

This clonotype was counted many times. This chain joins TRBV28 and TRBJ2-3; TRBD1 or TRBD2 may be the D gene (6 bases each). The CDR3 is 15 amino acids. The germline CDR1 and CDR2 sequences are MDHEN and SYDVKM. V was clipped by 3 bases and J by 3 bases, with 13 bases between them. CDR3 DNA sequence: TGTGCCAGCAGTTTGGGGGCGGGAATGACAGATACGCAGTATTTT. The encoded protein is CASSLGAGMTDTQYF. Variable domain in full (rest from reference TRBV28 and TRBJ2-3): DVKVTQSSRYLVKRTGEKVFLECVQDMDHENMFWYRQDPGLGLRLIYFSYDVKMKEKGDIPEGYSVSREKKERFSLILESASTNQTSMYLCASSLGAGMTDTQYFGPGTRLTVL.

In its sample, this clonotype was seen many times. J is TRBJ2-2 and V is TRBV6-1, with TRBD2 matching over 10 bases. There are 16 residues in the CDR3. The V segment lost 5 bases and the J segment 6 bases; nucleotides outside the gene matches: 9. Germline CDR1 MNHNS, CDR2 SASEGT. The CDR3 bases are TGTGCCAGCAGTCCCCTAGCGGGAGCACCATCCGGGGAGCTGTTTTTT. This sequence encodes CASSPLAGAPSGELFF.

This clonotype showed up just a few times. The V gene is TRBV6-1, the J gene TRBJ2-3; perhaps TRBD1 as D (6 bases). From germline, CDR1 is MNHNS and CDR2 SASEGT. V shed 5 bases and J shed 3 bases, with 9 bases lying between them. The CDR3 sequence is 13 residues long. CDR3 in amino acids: CASSYDRTDTQYF. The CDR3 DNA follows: TGTGCCAGCAGTTATGACAGGACAGATACGCAGTATTTT.

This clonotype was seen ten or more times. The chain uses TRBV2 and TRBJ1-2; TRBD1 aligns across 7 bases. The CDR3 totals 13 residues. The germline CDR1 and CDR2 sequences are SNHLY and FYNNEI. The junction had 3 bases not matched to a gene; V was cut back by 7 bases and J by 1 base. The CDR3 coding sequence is TGTGCCAGCACCCGGGACAGTAACTATGGCTACACCTTC. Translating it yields CASTRDSNYGYTF. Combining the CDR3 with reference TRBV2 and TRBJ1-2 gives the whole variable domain EPEVTQTPSHQVTQMGQEVILRCVPISNHLYFYWYRQILGQKVEFLVSFYNNEISEKSEIFDDQFSVERPDGSNFTLKIRSTKLEDSAMYFCASTRDSNYGYTFGSGTRLTVV.

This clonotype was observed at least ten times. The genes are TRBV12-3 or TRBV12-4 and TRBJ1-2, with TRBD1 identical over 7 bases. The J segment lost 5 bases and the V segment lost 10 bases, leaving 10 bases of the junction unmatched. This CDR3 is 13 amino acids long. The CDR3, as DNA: TGTGCCACCATACAGGGGTGGGAGTATGGCTACACCTTC. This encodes CATIQGWEYGYTF.

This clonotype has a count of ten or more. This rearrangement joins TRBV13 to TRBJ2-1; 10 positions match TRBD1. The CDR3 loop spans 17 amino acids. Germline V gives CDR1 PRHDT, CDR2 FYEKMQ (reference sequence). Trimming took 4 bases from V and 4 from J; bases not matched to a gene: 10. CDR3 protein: CASSYSPGQGKYNEQFF. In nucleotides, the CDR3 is TGTGCCAGCAGCTACTCCCCGGGACAGGGGAAATACAATGAGCAGTTCTTC. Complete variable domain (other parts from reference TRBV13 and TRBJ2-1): AAGVIQSPRHLIKEKRETATLKCYPIPRHDTVYWYQQGPGQDPQFLISFYEKMQSDKGSIPDRFSAQQFSDYHSELNMSSLELGDSALYFCASSYSPGQGKYNEQFFGPGTRLTVL.

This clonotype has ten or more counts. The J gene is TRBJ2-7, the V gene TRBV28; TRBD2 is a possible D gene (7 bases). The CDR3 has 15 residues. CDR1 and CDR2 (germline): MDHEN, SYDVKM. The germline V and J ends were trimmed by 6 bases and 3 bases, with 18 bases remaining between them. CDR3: CASRGGGAKGYEQYF. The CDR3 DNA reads TGTGCCAGCAGGGGAGGGGGGGCGAAGGGCTACGAGCAGTACTTC.

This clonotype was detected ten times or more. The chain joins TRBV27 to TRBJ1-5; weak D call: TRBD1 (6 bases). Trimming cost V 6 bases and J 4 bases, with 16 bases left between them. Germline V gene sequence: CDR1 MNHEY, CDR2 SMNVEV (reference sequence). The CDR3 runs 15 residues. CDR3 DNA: TGTGCCAGCAGCCCCTGGGCAGGGGATAATCAGCCCCAGCATTTT. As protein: CASSPWAGDNQPQHF.

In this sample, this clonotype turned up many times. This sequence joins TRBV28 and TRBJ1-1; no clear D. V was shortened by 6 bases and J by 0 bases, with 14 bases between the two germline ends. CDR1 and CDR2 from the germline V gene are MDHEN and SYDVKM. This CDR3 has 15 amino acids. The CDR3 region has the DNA TGTGCCAGCAGCTATGTAAGCCGAATGAACACTGAAGCTTTCTTT. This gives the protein CASSYVSRMNTEAFF.

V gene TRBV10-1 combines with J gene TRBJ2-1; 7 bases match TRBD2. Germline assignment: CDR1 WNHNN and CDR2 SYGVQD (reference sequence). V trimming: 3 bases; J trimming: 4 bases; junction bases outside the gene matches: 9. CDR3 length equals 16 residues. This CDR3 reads CASSDRGGRSYNEQFF. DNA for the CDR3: TGCGCCAGCAGTGATCGTGGCGGGAGAAGTTACAATGAGCAGTTCTTC.

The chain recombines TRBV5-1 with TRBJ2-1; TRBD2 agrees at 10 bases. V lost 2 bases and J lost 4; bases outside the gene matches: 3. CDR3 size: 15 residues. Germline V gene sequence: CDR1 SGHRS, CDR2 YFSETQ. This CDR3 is CASSLSSGGYNEQFF. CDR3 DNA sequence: TGCGCCAGCAGCTTAAGTAGCGGGGGGTACAATGAGCAGTTCTTC. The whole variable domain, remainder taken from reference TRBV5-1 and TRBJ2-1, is KAGVTQTPRYLIKTRGQQVTLSCSPISGHRSVSWYQQTPGQGLQFLFEYFSETQRNKGNFPGRFSGRQFSNSRSEMNVSTLELGDSALYLCASSLSSGGYNEQFFGPGTRLTVL.

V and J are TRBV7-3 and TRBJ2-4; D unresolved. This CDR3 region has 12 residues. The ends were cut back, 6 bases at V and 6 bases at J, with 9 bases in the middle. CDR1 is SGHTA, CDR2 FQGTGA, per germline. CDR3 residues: CASSKGPNIQYF. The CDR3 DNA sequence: TGTGCCAGCAGTAAGGGCCCAAACATTCAGTACTTC.

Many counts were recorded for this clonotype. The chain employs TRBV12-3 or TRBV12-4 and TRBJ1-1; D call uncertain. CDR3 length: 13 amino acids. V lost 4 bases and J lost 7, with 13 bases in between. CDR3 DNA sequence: TGTGCCAGCAGTTCTCCCTCCGCCGGTGAAGCTTTCTTT. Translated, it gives CASSSPSAGEAFF.

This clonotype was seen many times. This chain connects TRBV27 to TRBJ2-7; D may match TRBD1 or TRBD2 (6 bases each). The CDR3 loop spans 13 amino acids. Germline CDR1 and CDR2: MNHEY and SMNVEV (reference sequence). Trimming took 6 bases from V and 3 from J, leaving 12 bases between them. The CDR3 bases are TGTGCCAGCAGGAGGGGGGCGGACTACGAGCAGTACTTC. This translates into CASRRGADYEQYF.

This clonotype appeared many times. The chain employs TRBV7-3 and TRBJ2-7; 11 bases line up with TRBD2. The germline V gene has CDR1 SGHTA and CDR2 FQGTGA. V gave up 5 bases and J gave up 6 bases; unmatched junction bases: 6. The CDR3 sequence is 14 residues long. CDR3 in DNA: TGTGCCAGCAGCGAACTAGCGGGAGAGGGCGAGCAGTACTTC. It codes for CASSELAGEGEQYF.